Described below is a single T cell receptor (beta chain) sequence and its context. The record originates from a study of T cell repertoires in MIS-A myocarditis. Deletions cut 2 bases from V and 6 bases from J, with 10 bases between. This CDR3 is built from 13 residues. Germline lookup yields CDR1 MNHNY and CDR2 SVGAGI (reference sequence). Repertoires were generated with immunoSEQ multiplex PCR, while TCRdb's copy carries only in-frame clones and drops some. The data hold about 6,600 clones, with 78% observed a single time. V gene TRBV6-6 combines with J gene TRBJ1-2; a possible D gene is TRBD1 (5 bases). Material for sequencing was right inferior lung lobe tissue obtained at autopsy. The clonotype was recovered from a man between 18 and 35 years old with fulminant myocarditis from multisystem inflammatory syndrome in adults (MIS-A) after COVID-19. The CDR3 loop is CASSYGQGDGYTF. CDR3 DNA sequence: TGTGCCAGCAGTTACGGGCAGGGCGATGGCTACACCTTC.